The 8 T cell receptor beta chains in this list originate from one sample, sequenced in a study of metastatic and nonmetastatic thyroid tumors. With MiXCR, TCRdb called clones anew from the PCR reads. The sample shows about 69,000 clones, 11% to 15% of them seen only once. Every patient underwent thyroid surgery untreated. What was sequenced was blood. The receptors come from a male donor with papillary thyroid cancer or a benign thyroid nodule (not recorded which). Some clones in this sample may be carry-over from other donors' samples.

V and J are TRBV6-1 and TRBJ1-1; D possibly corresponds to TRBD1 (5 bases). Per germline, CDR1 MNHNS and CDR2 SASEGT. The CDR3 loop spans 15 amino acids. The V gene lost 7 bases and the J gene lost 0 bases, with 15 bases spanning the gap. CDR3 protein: CASMAFDSLNTEAFF. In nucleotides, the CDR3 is TGTGCCAGCATGGCTTTTGACAGTCTGAACACTGAAGCTTTCTTT.

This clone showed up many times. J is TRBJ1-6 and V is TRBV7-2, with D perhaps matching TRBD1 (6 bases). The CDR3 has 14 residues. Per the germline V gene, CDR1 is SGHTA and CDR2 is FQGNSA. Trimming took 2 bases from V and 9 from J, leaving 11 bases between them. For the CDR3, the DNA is TGTGCCAGCAGCTTACAACAGGGTTCTTCACCCCTCCACTTT. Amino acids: CASSLQQGSSPLHF.

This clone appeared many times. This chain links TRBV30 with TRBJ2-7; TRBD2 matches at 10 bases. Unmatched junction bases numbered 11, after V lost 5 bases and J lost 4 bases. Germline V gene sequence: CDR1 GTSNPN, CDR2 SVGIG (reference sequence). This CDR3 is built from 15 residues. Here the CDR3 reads CAWGPLLAGSYEQYF. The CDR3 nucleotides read TGTGCCTGGGGACCACTACTAGCGGGGTCTTACGAGCAGTACTTC. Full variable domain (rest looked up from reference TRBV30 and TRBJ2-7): SQTIHQWPATLVQPVGSPLSLECTVEGTSNPNLYWYRQAAGRGLQLLFYSVGIGQISSEVPQNLSASRPQDRQFILSSKKLLLSDSGFYLCAWGPLLAGSYEQYFGPGTRLTVT.

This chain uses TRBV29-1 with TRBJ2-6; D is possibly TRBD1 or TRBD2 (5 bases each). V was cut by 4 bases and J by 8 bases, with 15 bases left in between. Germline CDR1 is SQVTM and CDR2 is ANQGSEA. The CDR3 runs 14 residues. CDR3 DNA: TGCAGCGTTGTTGGGGGTGGCGGGTCCAACGTCCTGACTTTC. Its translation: CSVVGGGGSNVLTF.

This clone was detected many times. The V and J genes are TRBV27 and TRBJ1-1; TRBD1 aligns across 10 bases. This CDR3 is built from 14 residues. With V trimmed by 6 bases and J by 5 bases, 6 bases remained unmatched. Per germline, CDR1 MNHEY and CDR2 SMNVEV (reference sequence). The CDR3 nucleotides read TGTGCCAGCAGGCCCCCGGGACAGGGGACTGAAGCTTTCTTT. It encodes CASRPPGQGTEAFF.

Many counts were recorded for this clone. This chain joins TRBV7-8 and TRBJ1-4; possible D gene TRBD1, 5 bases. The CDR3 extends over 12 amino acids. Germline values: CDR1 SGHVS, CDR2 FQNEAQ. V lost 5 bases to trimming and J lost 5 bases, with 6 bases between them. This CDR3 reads CASSQGNEKLFF. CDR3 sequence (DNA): TGTGCCAGCAGCCAGGGAAATGAAAAACTGTTTTTT. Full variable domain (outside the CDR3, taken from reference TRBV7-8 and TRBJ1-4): GAGVSQSPRYKVAKRGQDVALRCDPISGHVSLFWYQQALGQGPEFLTYFQNEAQLDKSGLPSDRFFAERPEGSVSTLKIQRTQQEDSAVYLCASSQGNEKLFFGSGTQLSVL.

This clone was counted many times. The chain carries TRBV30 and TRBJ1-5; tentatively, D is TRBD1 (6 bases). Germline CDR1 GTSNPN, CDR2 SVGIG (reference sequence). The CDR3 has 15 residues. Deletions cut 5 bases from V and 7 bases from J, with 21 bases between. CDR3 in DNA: TGTGCCTGGTCTCACACAGCCGCAGGGGAACAGCCCCAGCATTTT. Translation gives CAWSHTAAGEQPQHF.

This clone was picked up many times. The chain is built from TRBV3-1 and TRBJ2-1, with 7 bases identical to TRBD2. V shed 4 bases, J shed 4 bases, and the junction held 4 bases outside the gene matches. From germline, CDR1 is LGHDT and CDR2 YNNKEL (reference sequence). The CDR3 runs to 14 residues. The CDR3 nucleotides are TGTGCCAGCAGCCCGGGGACTACTTACAATGAGCAGTTCTTC. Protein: CASSPGTTYNEQFF.